Following are 5 T cell receptor beta chains from one sample sequenced in a study of blood T cell repertoires in COVID-19. Repertoires were generated with immunoSEQ multiplex PCR, while TCRdb's copy carries only in-frame clones and drops some. The table lists some 150,000 clones, roughly 80% of them singletons. The sequenced sample was peripheral blood. All receptors come from a woman aged 80 or older with acute or convalescent COVID-19.

The chain links TRBV19 to TRBJ1-2, with D maybe TRBD1 (5 bases). This CDR3 spans 18 amino acids. From germline, CDR1 is LNHDA and CDR2 SQIVND (reference sequence). Between the trimmed V and J ends, which lost 3 bases and 8 bases, there was a span of 28 bases. DNA for the CDR3: TGTGCCAGTAGTATCCAGGGCCCGAGCATATTGGACCTGGGAGGCTACACCTTC. Amino acids: CASSIQGPSILDLGGYTF. The whole variable domain, remainder taken from reference TRBV19 and TRBJ1-2, is DGGITQSPKYLFRKEGQNVTLSCEQNLNHDAMYWYRQDPGQGLRLIYYSQIVNDFQKGDIAEGYSVSREKKESFPLTVTSAQKNPTAFYLCASSIQGPSILDLGGYTFGSGTRLTVV.

This rearrangement joins TRBV6-1 to TRBJ1-1, with D unclear. Germline loops: CDR1 MNHNS, CDR2 SASEGT. The germline V and J ends were trimmed by 2 bases and 6 bases, with 16 bases remaining between them. CDR3 length equals 15 residues. CDR3 in DNA: TGTGCCAGCAGTGAACGGGGTAGGGTATTCGCTGAAGCTTTCTTT. Its protein is CASSERGRVFAEAFF.

The chain joins TRBV14 to TRBJ1-1; TRBD1 agrees at 7 bases. Per the germline V gene, CDR1 is SGHDN and CDR2 is FVKESK. J gave up 5 bases and V 2 bases, and 8 bases lay outside the gene matches. This CDR3 region has 15 residues. The CDR3 coding sequence is TGTGCCAGCAGCCAAAATTACAGGGGTTGGACTGAAGCTTTCTTT. It yields the protein CASSQNYRGWTEAFF.

This sequence joins TRBV15 and TRBJ2-6; D call uncertain. V was pared by 0 bases and J by 2 bases, with 8 bases between. Germline-derived CDR1 and CDR2 are LNHNV and YYDKDF (reference sequence). This CDR3 contains 16 residues. The CDR3 coding sequence is TGTGCCACCAGCAGAGATATGGCGGCTGGGGCCAACGTCCTGACTTTC. Amino acids: CATSRDMAAGANVLTF.

V is TRBV27 and J is TRBJ2-4; 13 bases align to TRBD2. CDR1 and CDR2 (germline): MNHEY, SMNVEV (reference sequence). The length of the CDR3 is 23 residues. With V trimmed by 4 bases and J by 1 base, 22 bases remained unmatched. This CDR3 is CASSSTHPSFTSGGDVAKNIQYF. In nucleotides, the CDR3 is TGTGCCAGCAGTTCTACCCATCCATCCTTCACTAGCGGGGGGGATGTGGCCAAAAACATTCAGTACTTC.